This paragraph reports one T cell receptor (beta chain). V was clipped by 3 bases and J by 9 bases, with 12 bases between them. CDR1 and CDR2 (germline): MDHEN, SYDVKM. The CDR3 length is 13 residues. The record originates from a study of blood T cell repertoires in COVID-19. Study background: From the United States, Italy and Spain came samples of acute and convalescent COVID-19.

Repertoires were generated with immunoSEQ multiplex PCR, while TCRdb's copy carries only in-frame clones and drops some. Of some 390,000 clones detected, roughly 90% appear once; the ten largest clones hold 1.7%. Material for sequencing was PBMCs or T cells enriched from blood (not recorded which). The clonotype comes from a woman aged 25 to 39 who had recovered from COVID-19. This chain links TRBV28 with TRBJ1-5; D remains unclear. The CDR3 DNA reads as TGTGCCAGCAGTTTCCCCGACCGGAGGCCCCAGCATTTT. Its translation is CASSFPDRRPQHF. The complete variable domain, with remaining parts taken from reference TRBV28 and TRBJ1-5, reads DVKVTQSSRYLVKRTGEKVFLECVQDMDHENMFWYRQDPGLGLRLIYFSYDVKMKEKGDIPEGYSVSREKKERFSLILESASTNQTSMYLCASSFPDRRPQHFGDGTRLSIL.